This T cell receptor beta chain is from a study of blood T cell repertoires in COVID-19. Across the study: Italy, Spain and the United States were the sources of the convalescent and acute COVID-19 samples. T cells, B-cell-depleted T cells, or PBMCs supplied cDNA or gDNA.

The CDR3 spans 15 residues. Unmatched junction bases numbered 5, after V lost 0 bases and J lost 3 bases. Germline CDR1 and CDR2: PRHDT and FYEKMQ (reference sequence). In the original processing: How many nucleated cells were present was estimated from reference gene primer amplification. The table came from immunoSEQ multiplex PCR; TCRdb's copy has only in-frame clones and leaves some out. The V and J calls and clone size are taken from that table; D and trimming were inferred from the DNA. The data show more than 300,000 clones, about 90% seen once. The chain recombines TRBV13 with TRBJ2-7, with 7 nucleotides matching TRBD2. The receptor comes from a woman aged 40 to 50 with COVID-19, enrolled during active disease. The sequenced material came from peripheral blood. CDR3 loop: CASSLGGRAFYEQYF. The CDR3 region has the DNA TGTGCCAGCAGCTTAGGTGGGAGGGCCTTCTACGAGCAGTACTTC.